Listed here are 29 T cell receptor beta chains from one sample, sequenced in a study of shared clonotypes between healthy human individuals. Profiled with immunoSEQ multiplex PCR; TCRdb holds only in-frame clones, not every one. The table includes about 580,000 clones, roughly 98% detected once. CD8 cells classed as naive were CD45RO-negative and positively selected for CCR7, excluding terminally differentiated effector memory CD45RA+ cells. What was sequenced was naive CD8+ T cells sorted from blood. The source of these receptors is a man aged 25 to 40 in good health.

This chain uses TRBV4-1 with TRBJ2-1, with no clear D. The ends were cut back, 5 bases at V and 7 bases at J, with 6 bases in the middle. Germline V CDR1 and CDR2: MGHRA, YSYEKL. CDR3 length equals 11 residues. CDR3 nucleotide sequence: TGCGCCAGCAGCTGGGCGAATGAGCAGTTCTTC. It specifies CASSWANEQFF.

In this sample, this clone turned up once. The V and J genes are TRBV6-1 and TRBJ2-1, with TRBD1 matching 9 bases. V was clipped by 3 bases and J by 8 bases; unmatched bases: 8. Germline V gives CDR1 MNHNS, CDR2 SASEGT. This CDR3 has 15 amino acids. The CDR3 bases are TGTGCCAGCAGTGACCGGGACAGGGTGTTCGATGAGCAGTTCTTC. Translating gives CASSDRDRVFDEQFF.

V usage is TRBV6-1 and J usage is TRBJ2-7; D ambiguous. V lost 3 bases to trimming and J lost 4 bases, with 13 bases between them. CDR1 MNHNS and CDR2 SASEGT come from the germline V gene. The CDR3 runs to 14 residues. The CDR3 region has the DNA TGTGCCAGCAGTGATTCCTTAGGGATGTACGAGCAGTACTTC. Its translation is CASSDSLGMYEQYF.

The chain couples TRBV7-2 to TRBJ2-5; TRBD2 matches at 15 bases. This CDR3 comprises 16 residues. Trimming at V came to 5 bases and at J to 4 bases, leaving 5 bases not matched to a gene. Per germline, CDR1 SGHTA and CDR2 FQGNSA. Written as DNA, the CDR3 is TGTGCCAGCAGCGATACGGGACTAGCGGGAGGAGAGACCCAGTACTTC. Its protein product is CASSDTGLAGGETQYF.

V is TRBV9 and J is TRBJ2-2; D assignment may be TRBD1 or TRBD2 (5 bases each). This CDR3 has 16 residues. CDR1 and CDR2 from the germline V gene are SGDLS and YYNGEE. V shed 4 bases and J shed 0 bases, with 13 bases lying between them. The CDR3: CASSSRDLANTGELFF. The CDR3 DNA follows: TGTGCCAGCAGCTCCCGGGACCTCGCGAACACCGGGGAGCTGTTTTTT.

The gene calls are TRBV2 and TRBJ2-1, with 10 nucleotides matching TRBD2. The CDR3 length is 14 residues. J lost 7 bases, V lost 7 bases, and 7 bases had no gene match. CDR1 is SNHLY, CDR2 FYNNEI, per germline. CDR3 protein: CASNLAGAENEQFF. The CDR3 DNA reads TGTGCCAGCAATCTAGCGGGAGCAGAAAATGAGCAGTTCTTC.

V gene TRBV20-1 combines with J gene TRBJ1-1, with TRBD1 as a possible D gene (5 bases). Deletions cut 7 bases from V and 11 bases from J, with 8 bases between. The CDR3 has 8 amino acids. Germline CDR1 DFQATT, CDR2 SNEGSKA (reference sequence). The CDR3: CSGGTAFF. Here the CDR3 DNA reads TGCAGTGGTGGGACGGCTTTCTTT.

The chain uses TRBV7-8 and TRBJ1-1; 9 bases align to TRBD1. Germline V gives CDR1 SGHVS, CDR2 FQNEAQ. CDR3 length: 14 amino acids. Germline trimming cut 6 bases from V and 4 bases from J; bases unmatched to any gene: 6. CDR3 protein: CASRTGTGITEAFF. In nucleotides, the CDR3 is TGTGCCAGCAGGACCGGGACAGGGATCACTGAAGCTTTCTTT.

Concerning this clone itself: This same CDR3 is encoded by further DNA sequences in the sample. V gene TRBV7-2 combines with J gene TRBJ2-3, with D uncertain. The V gene's germline CDR1 is SGHTA and CDR2 FQGNSA. This CDR3 spans 14 amino acids. Trimming took off 1 base at V and 1 base at J, with 6 bases between the two ends. The CDR3 is CASSLVGGTDTQYF. The DNA of the CDR3 is TGTGCCAGCAGCTTAGTGGGCGGCACAGATACGCAGTATTTT.

V usage is TRBV18 and J usage is TRBJ1-2, with D perhaps TRBD1 (5 bases). From germline, CDR1 is KGHSH and CDR2 LQKENI. CDR3 length: 15 amino acids. Trimming removed 2 bases from V and 3 bases from J, with 13 bases in between. The CDR3 here is CASSPLAGSDYGYTF. In DNA, the CDR3 is TGTGCCAGCTCACCATTAGCAGGGTCGGACTATGGCTACACCTTC.

The genes are TRBV7-6 and TRBJ2-7; possible D gene TRBD1, 6 bases. Germline values: CDR1 SGHVS, CDR2 FNYEAQ. Deletions cut 5 bases from V and 3 bases from J, with 11 bases between. The CDR3 is made up of 13 amino acids. The CDR3 DNA reads as TGTGCCAGCAGCCATGCAGGGGACTACGAGCAGTACTTC. It codes for CASSHAGDYEQYF.

The rearrangement links TRBV16 to TRBJ2-7; possibly TRBD2 for D (6 bases). The germline gives CDR1 KGHSY, CDR2 FQNENV. The ends were cut back, 2 bases at V and 3 bases at J, with 8 bases in the middle. CDR3 length: 13 residues. The CDR3 region is CASSQGRFYEQYF. CDR3 nucleotide sequence: TGTGCCAGCAGCCAAGGGAGGTTCTACGAGCAGTACTTC.

The genes are TRBV5-8 and TRBJ2-1; TRBD1 might be the D (5 bases). Germline-derived CDR1 and CDR2 are SGHTS and YDEGEE. V lost 5 bases, J lost 3 bases, and 9 bases lay in between. The CDR3 runs 13 residues. CDR3 coding DNA: TGTGCCAGCAGTCTTGACAGCTACAATGAGCAGTTCTTC. This translates into CASSLDSYNEQFF.

About this clone: This sample includes further DNA sequences coding for the same CDR3. The chain combines TRBV5-6 with TRBJ2-1; TRBD2 is a possible D gene (5 bases). Trimming cost V 0 bases and J 4 bases, with 5 bases left between them. This CDR3 has 13 amino acids. Germline V gene lookup returns CDR1 SGHDT and CDR2 YYEEEE. CDR3 DNA sequence: TGTGCCAGCAGCTTGGGAGGGTACAATGAGCAGTTCTTC. This translates into CASSLGGYNEQFF. Supplemented by reference TRBV5-6 and TRBJ2-1, the full variable domain reads DAGVTQSPTHLIKTRGQQVTLRCSPKSGHDTVSWYQQALGQGPQFIFQYYEEEERQRGNFPDRFSGHQFPNYSSELNVNALLLGDSALYLCASSLGGYNEQFFGPGTRLTVL.

The chain employs TRBV10-2 and TRBJ2-5, with no clear D. This CDR3 has 12 residues. Trimming stripped 3 bases from V and 6 bases from J, with 8 bases between. Germline lookup yields CDR1 WSHSY and CDR2 SAAADI. This chain's CDR3 is CASSDTRKTQYF. The CDR3 DNA reads TGCGCCAGCAGTGATACCCGGAAGACCCAGTACTTC.

The chain uses TRBV5-4 and TRBJ1-4; 9 bases are shared with TRBD1. This CDR3 region has 16 residues. Germline trimming cut 0 bases from V and 7 bases from J; bases unmatched to any gene: 7. Germline CDR1 and CDR2: SGHNT and YYREEE (reference sequence). The CDR3 coding sequence is TGTGCCAGCAGCTTGGCCACGGACAGGGGCGGTGAAAAACTGTTTTTT. Its translation is CASSLATDRGGEKLFF. Supplemented by reference TRBV5-4 and TRBJ1-4, the full variable domain reads ETGVTQSPTHLIKTRGQQVTLRCSSQSGHNTVSWYQQALGQGPQFIFQYYREEENGRGNFPPRFSGLQFPNYSSELNVNALELDDSALYLCASSLATDRGGEKLFFGSGTQLSVL.

This CDR3 reads CASSLPTSGRYNEQFF. CDR3 nucleotides: TGTGCCAGCAGCTTGCCGACTAGCGGGAGGTATAATGAGCAGTTCTTC. This rearrangement joins TRBV7-9 to TRBJ2-1, with TRBD2 matching over 13 bases. Germline V gene sequence: CDR1 SEHNR, CDR2 FQNEAQ (reference sequence). This CDR3 has 16 residues. The junction had 6 bases not matched to a gene; V was cut back by 3 bases and J by 7 bases.

A single count supports this clone. The CDR3 DNA reads TGTGCCACCAGCCCCTCTCCTAGCGGGAGGAATGAGCAGTTCTTC. This translates into CATSPSPSGRNEQFF. This sequence joins TRBV15 and TRBJ2-1; 11 bases line up with TRBD2. Per the germline V gene, CDR1 is LNHNV and CDR2 is YYDKDF (reference sequence). The junction had 7 bases not matched to a gene; V was cut back by 5 bases and J by 7 bases. The CDR3 length is 15 residues.

The chain links TRBV2 to TRBJ2-3; D not resolved. This CDR3 has 15 amino acids. Trimming took 3 bases from V and 6 from J, leaving 16 bases between them. The germline gives CDR1 SNHLY, CDR2 FYNNEI. The CDR3 region is CASSDSDMPRDTQYF. DNA of the CDR3: TGTGCCAGCAGTGATAGTGACATGCCACGGGATACGCAGTATTTT. Filled out from reference TRBV2 and TRBJ2-3, the complete variable domain reads EPEVTQTPSHQVTQMGQEVILRCVPISNHLYFYWYRQILGQKVEFLVSFYNNEISEKSEIFDDQFSVERPDGSNFTLKIRSTKLEDSAMYFCASSDSDMPRDTQYFGPGTRLTVL.

The rearrangement links TRBV9 to TRBJ2-2, with TRBD2 as a possible D gene (5 bases). The CDR3 has 12 amino acids. The V and J ends lost 5 bases and 4 bases respectively, with 6 bases between them. Germline-derived CDR1 and CDR2 are SGDLS and YYNGEE. The CDR3 spells CASRRATGELFF. CDR3 nucleotide sequence: TGTGCCAGCAGGCGGGCCACCGGGGAGCTGTTTTTT.

The DNA for the CDR3 is TGCAGCGTGTCCGGAAAGGGGGCAGCGAACACCGGGGAGCTGTTTTTT. Translating gives CSVSGKGAANTGELFF. This sequence joins TRBV29-1 and TRBJ2-2, with 7 bases identical to TRBD1. V was clipped by 6 bases and J by 0 bases; unmatched bases: 10. This CDR3 has 16 amino acids. Germline V lookup: CDR1 SQVTM, CDR2 ANQGSEA.

This chain uses TRBV13 with TRBJ1-1, with TRBD1 matching over 7 bases. The V gene end was trimmed by 5 bases and the J gene end by 0 bases; junction bases not matched to a gene: 6. The CDR3 is 15 amino acids. The germline V gene has CDR1 PRHDT and CDR2 FYEKMQ (reference sequence). The CDR3 DNA sequence: TGTGCCAGCAGCACTTGGACAGGAATGAACACTGAAGCTTTCTTT. Translation: CASSTWTGMNTEAFF.

This clone was counted a single time. This chain joins TRBV4-1 and TRBJ2-5; TRBD2 matches at 11 bases. CDR1 and CDR2 (germline): MGHRA, YSYEKL. The CDR3 totals 15 residues. V was clipped by 4 bases and J by 2 bases; unmatched bases: 3. CDR3 DNA sequence: TGCGCCAGCAGCCCCGTAGCGGGAGGGCAAGAGACCCAGTACTTC. This sequence encodes CASSPVAGGQETQYF.

This chain uses TRBV30 with TRBJ1-2; D remains unclear. Per germline, CDR1 GTSNPN and CDR2 SVGIG (reference sequence). V was trimmed by 4 bases and J by 0 bases, leaving 15 bases between them. The CDR3 contains 15 residues. CDR3 sequence: CAWIPPDGPNYGYTF. DNA of the CDR3: TGTGCCTGGATTCCCCCTGACGGACCTAACTATGGCTACACCTTC.

The rearrangement links TRBV4-3 to TRBJ2-7; 7 bases line up with TRBD1. CDR1 and CDR2 (germline): LGHNA, YSLEER. V lost 3 bases and J lost 1; bases outside the gene matches: 3. The CDR3 is 14 amino acids. The CDR3 sequence: CASSHRQGSYEQYF. CDR3 DNA sequence: TGCGCCAGCAGCCACCGACAGGGATCCTACGAGCAGTACTTC.

The chain employs TRBV29-1 and TRBJ2-1; 14 nucleotides line up with TRBD2. The CDR3 is 13 residues long. Germline trimming cut 7 bases from V and 8 bases from J; bases unmatched to any gene: 4. CDR1 SQVTM and CDR2 ANQGSEA come from the germline V gene. This CDR3 reads CSAGLAGAHEQFF. CDR3 in DNA: TGCAGCGCGGGACTAGCGGGGGCCCATGAGCAGTTCTTC.

The V and J genes are TRBV7-6 and TRBJ2-1, with 8 bases aligning to TRBD1. From germline, CDR1 is SGHVS and CDR2 FNYEAQ. With 3 bases clipped from V and 15 bases from J, the junction kept 13 bases outside the gene matches. The CDR3 runs to 14 residues. For the CDR3, the DNA is TGTGCCAGCAGCTTCCGGGGACAGGATTTTCCACGGTTCTTC. This gives the protein CASSFRGQDFPRFF.

The chain carries TRBV13 and TRBJ1-2; 10 positions match TRBD1. The CDR3 consists of 15 residues. Germline CDR1 reads PRHDT; CDR2 reads FYEKMQ (reference sequence). With V trimmed by 2 bases and J by 4 bases, 4 bases remained unmatched. The CDR3 protein is CASSLRTGGGYGYTF. The CDR3 coding sequence is TGTGCCAGCAGCTTAAGGACAGGGGGGGGCTATGGCTACACCTTC.

This clone was detected once. The chain has TRBV28 and TRBJ2-1; 8 positions match TRBD2. The V gene's germline CDR1 is MDHEN and CDR2 SYDVKM. There are 15 residues in the CDR3. Trimming cost V 7 bases and J 0 bases; bases outside gene matches: 5. The CDR3 coding sequence is TGTGCCAGCACCGGGGGGGGCGGCTCCTACAATGAGCAGTTCTTC. This encodes CASTGGGGSYNEQFF.